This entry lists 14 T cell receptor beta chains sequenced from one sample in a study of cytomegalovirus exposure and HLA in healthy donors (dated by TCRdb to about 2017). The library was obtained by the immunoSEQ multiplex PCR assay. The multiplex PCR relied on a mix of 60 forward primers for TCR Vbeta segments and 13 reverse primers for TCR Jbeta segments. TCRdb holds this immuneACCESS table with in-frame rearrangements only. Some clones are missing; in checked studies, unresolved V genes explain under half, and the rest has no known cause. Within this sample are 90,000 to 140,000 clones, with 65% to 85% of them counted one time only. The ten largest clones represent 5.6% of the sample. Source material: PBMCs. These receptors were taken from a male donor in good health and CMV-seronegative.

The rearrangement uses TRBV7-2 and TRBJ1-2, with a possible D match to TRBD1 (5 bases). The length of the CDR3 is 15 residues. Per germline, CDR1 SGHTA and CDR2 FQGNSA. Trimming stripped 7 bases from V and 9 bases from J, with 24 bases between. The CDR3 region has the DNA TGTGCCAGCACCTCACCCGGTCGGGGAGGGGATCGCTACACCTTC. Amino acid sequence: CASTSPGRGGDRYTF.

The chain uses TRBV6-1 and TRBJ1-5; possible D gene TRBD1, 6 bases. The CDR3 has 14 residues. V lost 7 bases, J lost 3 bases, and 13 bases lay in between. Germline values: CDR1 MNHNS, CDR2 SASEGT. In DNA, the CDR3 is TGTGCCAGCACCGCGACAGGAAACAATCAGCCCCAGCATTTT. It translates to CASTATGNNQPQHF.

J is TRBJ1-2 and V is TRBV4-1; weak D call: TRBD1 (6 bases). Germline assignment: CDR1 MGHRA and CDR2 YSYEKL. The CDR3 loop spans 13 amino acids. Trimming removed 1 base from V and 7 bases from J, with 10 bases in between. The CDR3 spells CASSQGQGLGYTF. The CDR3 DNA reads TGCGCCAGCAGCCAAGGGCAGGGGCTTGGCTACACCTTC.

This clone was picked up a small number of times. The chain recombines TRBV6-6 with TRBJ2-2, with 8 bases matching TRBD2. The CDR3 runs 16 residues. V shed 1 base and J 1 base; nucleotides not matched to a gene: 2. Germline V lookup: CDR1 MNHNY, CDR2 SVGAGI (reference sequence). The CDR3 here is CASSYLAGQNTGELFF. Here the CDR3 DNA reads TGTGCCAGCAGTTACTTAGCGGGGCAGAACACCGGGGAGCTGTTTTTT.

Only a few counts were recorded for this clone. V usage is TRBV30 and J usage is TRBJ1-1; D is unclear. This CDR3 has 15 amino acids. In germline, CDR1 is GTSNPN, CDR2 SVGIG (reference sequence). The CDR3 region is CAFGRLKKAVTEAFF. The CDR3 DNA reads TGTGCTTTTGGTCGCTTGAAGAAAGCGGTCACTGAAGCTTTCTTT.

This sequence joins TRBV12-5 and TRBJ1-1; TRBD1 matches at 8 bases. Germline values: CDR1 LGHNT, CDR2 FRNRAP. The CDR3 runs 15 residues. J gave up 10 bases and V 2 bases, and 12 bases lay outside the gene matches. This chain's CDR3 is CASGLFDPAGGLAFF. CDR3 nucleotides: TGTGCTAGTGGTTTGTTTGACCCGGCAGGGGGCTTAGCTTTCTTT.

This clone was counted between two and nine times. The CDR3 loop is CASSPTGIQQYF. In DNA form, the CDR3 reads TGTGCCAGCAGTCCTACGGGGATCCAGCAGTACTTC. The chain employs TRBV6-5 and TRBJ2-7; tentative D call: TRBD2 (5 bases). Germline V CDR1 and CDR2: MNHEY, SVGAGI. V lost 5 bases, J lost 8 bases, and 13 bases lay in between. The CDR3 runs 12 residues.

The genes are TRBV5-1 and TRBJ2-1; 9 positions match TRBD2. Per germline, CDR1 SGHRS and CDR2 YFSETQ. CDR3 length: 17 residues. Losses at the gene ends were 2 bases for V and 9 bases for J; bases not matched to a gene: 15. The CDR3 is CASSFQPGLAPGSEQFF. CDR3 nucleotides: TGCGCCAGCAGCTTCCAGCCGGGACTAGCCCCGGGGAGTGAGCAGTTCTTC.

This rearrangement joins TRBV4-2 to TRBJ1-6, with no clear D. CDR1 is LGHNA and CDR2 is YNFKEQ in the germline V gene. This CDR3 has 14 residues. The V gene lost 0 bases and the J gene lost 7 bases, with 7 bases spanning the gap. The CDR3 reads CASSQDGGNSPLHF. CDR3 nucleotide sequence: TGTGCCAGCAGCCAAGATGGCGGGAATTCACCCCTCCACTTT.

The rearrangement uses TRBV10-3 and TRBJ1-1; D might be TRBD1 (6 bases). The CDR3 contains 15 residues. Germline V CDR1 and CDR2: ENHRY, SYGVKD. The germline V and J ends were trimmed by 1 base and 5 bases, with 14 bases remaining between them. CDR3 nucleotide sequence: TGTGCCATCAGTGAGTGGGGGGGGCTGGTAACTGAAGCTTTCTTT. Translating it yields CAISEWGGLVTEAFF.

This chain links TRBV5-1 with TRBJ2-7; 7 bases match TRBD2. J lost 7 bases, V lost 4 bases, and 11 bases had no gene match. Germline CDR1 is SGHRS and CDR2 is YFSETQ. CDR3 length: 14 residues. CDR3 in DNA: TGCGCCAGCAGCCAAGATTGGGGCGGGAGAGAGCAGTACTTC. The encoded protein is CASSQDWGGREQYF.

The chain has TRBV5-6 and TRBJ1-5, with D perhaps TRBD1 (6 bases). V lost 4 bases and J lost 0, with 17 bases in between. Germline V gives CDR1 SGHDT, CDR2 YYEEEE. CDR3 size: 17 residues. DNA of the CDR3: TGTGCCAGCAGCCTGGGCGGGGGCACTTATAGCAATCAGCCCCAGCATTTT. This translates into CASSLGGGTYSNQPQHF. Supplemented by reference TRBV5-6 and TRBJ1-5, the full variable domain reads DAGVTQSPTHLIKTRGQQVTLRCSPKSGHDTVSWYQQALGQGPQFIFQYYEEEERQRGNFPDRFSGHQFPNYSSELNVNALLLGDSALYLCASSLGGGTYSNQPQHFGDGTRLSIL.

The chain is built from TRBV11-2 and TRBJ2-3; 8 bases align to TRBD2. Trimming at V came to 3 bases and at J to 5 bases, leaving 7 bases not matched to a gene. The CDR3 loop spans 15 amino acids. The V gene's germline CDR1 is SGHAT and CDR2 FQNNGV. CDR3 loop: CASSLSGSVGDTQYF. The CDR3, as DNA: TGTGCCAGCAGCTTGAGCGGGAGTGTTGGAGATACGCAGTATTTT.

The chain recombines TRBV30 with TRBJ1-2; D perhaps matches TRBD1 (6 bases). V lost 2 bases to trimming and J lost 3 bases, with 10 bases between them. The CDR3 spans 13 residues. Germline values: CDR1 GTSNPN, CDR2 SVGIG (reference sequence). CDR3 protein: CAWSRGSHYGYTF. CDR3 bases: TGTGCCTGGAGTAGGGGGAGTCACTATGGCTACACCTTC.